This T cell receptor beta chain was captured in a study of blood T cell repertoires in COVID-19. This CDR3 is 17 amino acids long. Germline V CDR1 and CDR2: KGHSH, LQKENI. V was clipped by 1 base and J by 7 bases, with 17 bases between them. Using immunoSEQ multiplex PCR, the repertoire was profiled, and TCRdb retains in-frame clones only, with some absent. The sample contains 57,000 or so clones, around four fifths of which appear only once. The specimen sequenced was peripheral blood. This clonotype originated in a woman of 80 years or more with active or convalescent COVID-19. The genes are TRBV18 and TRBJ1-6, with D uncertain. The CDR3 spells CASSPRVDQGGNSPLHF. DNA of the CDR3: TGTGCCAGCTCACCACGAGTCGACCAAGGCGGGAATTCACCCCTCCACTTT.